These 8 T cell receptor beta chains were sequenced from one sample in a study of T cell responses to AZD1222 COVID-19 vaccine. The data were produced by immunoSEQ multiplex PCR, yet TCRdb's version contains in-frame clones alone and is incomplete. Found here are around 58,000 clones, around 90% of them singletons; the top ten hold about 15%. The sample consisted of peripheral blood, taken 28 days after the second AZD1222 dose. These receptors were taken from an adult who received the AZD1222 COVID-19 vaccine.

In this sample, this clone turned up once. This chain connects TRBV6-5 to TRBJ1-2; 7 nucleotides align to TRBD1. J gave up 2 bases and V 6 bases, and 0 bases lay outside the gene matches. The germline gives CDR1 MNHEY, CDR2 SVGAGI. CDR3 length equals 12 residues. CDR3 protein: CASRGQNYGYTF. The CDR3 DNA sequence: TGTGCCAGCAGGGGACAGAACTATGGCTACACCTTC.

This clone has just a few counts. This sequence joins TRBV7-9 and TRBJ2-7; D is ambiguous. The ends were cut back, 1 base at V and 0 bases at J, with 7 bases in the middle. The CDR3 is 14 amino acids. Germline V gene lookup returns CDR1 SEHNR and CDR2 FQNEAQ (reference sequence). Here the CDR3 DNA reads TGTGCCAGCAGCTTAGGGCAGGTCTCCTACGAGCAGTACTTC. This gives the protein CASSLGQVSYEQYF.

The chain recombines TRBV19 with TRBJ2-3; the match to TRBD2 covers 11 bases. V shed 6 bases, J shed 5 bases, and the junction held 4 bases outside the gene matches. The CDR3 sequence is 14 residues long. CDR1 is LNHDA and CDR2 is SQIVND in the germline V gene (reference sequence). DNA of the CDR3: TGTGCCAGTAGCACTAGCGGGAGTGTAGATACGCAGTATTTT. It yields the protein CASSTSGSVDTQYF.

The chain has TRBV5-1 and TRBJ1-2; 11 nucleotides align to TRBD1. This CDR3 has 14 amino acids. V lost 3 bases and J lost 7; bases outside the gene matches: 5. The germline V gene has CDR1 SGHRS and CDR2 YFSETQ. The CDR3 here is CASSSGQGAIGYTF. DNA for the CDR3: TGCGCCAGCAGCTCCGGACAGGGGGCAATTGGCTACACCTTC. Looking up the rest from reference TRBV5-1 and TRBJ1-2 gives the full variable domain: KAGVTQTPRYLIKTRGQQVTLSCSPISGHRSVSWYQQTPGQGLQFLFEYFSETQRNKGNFPGRFSGRQFSNSRSEMNVSTLELGDSALYLCASSSGQGAIGYTFGSGTRLTVV.

V usage is TRBV2 and J usage is TRBJ1-1, with D hard to call. Germline-derived CDR1 and CDR2 are SNHLY and FYNNEI. This CDR3 spans 15 amino acids. V lost 6 bases and J 2 bases, leaving 16 bases between the germline ends. The CDR3 DNA reads TGTGCCAGCAGCAGAACCTTTACAAGCAACACTGAAGCTTTCTTT. Translating it yields CASSRTFTSNTEAFF.

This chain connects TRBV7-3 to TRBJ2-1; D tentatively fits TRBD1 or TRBD2 (5 bases each). The CDR3 has 14 residues. Per the germline V gene, CDR1 is SGHTA and CDR2 is FQGTGA. V was trimmed by 4 bases and J by 8 bases, leaving 15 bases between them. The CDR3 here is CASSSGTAQDEQFF. CDR3 nucleotides: TGTGCCAGCAGCTCAGGGACGGCTCAGGATGAGCAGTTCTTC. Drawing the rest from reference TRBV7-3 and TRBJ2-1, the complete variable domain is GAGVSQTPSNKVTEKGKYVELRCDPISGHTALYWYRQSLGQGPEFLIYFQGTGAADDSGLPNDRFFAVRPEGSVSTLKIQRTERGDSAVYLCASSSGTAQDEQFFGPGTRLTVL.

V gene TRBV2 combines with J gene TRBJ2-7, with 8 bases identical to TRBD2. Looked up from germline, CDR1 is SNHLY and CDR2 is FYNNEI. The CDR3 covers 14 residues. V was clipped by 6 bases and J by 0 bases; unmatched bases: 4. The CDR3 DNA reads as TGTGCCAGCAGGACTAGCGTGAACTCCTACGAGCAGTACTTC. Translation: CASRTSVNSYEQYF. Based on the CDR3 plus reference TRBV2 and TRBJ2-7, the full variable domain is EPEVTQTPSHQVTQMGQEVILRCVPISNHLYFYWYRQILGQKVEFLVSFYNNEISEKSEIFDDQFSVERPDGSNFTLKIRSTKLEDSAMYFCASRTSVNSYEQYFGPGTRLTVT.

V and J are TRBV2 and TRBJ1-1; no clear D gene. V was shortened by 4 bases and J by 5 bases, with 8 bases between the two germline ends. In germline, CDR1 is SNHLY, CDR2 FYNNEI. This CDR3 contains 12 residues. In nucleotides, the CDR3 is TGTGCCAGCAGTGCGATGAGTACTGAAGCTTTCTTT. Amino acids: CASSAMSTEAFF. Full variable domain (remainder filled in from reference TRBV2 and TRBJ1-1): EPEVTQTPSHQVTQMGQEVILRCVPISNHLYFYWYRQILGQKVEFLVSFYNNEISEKSEIFDDQFSVERPDGSNFTLKIRSTKLEDSAMYFCASSAMSTEAFFGQGTRLTVV.